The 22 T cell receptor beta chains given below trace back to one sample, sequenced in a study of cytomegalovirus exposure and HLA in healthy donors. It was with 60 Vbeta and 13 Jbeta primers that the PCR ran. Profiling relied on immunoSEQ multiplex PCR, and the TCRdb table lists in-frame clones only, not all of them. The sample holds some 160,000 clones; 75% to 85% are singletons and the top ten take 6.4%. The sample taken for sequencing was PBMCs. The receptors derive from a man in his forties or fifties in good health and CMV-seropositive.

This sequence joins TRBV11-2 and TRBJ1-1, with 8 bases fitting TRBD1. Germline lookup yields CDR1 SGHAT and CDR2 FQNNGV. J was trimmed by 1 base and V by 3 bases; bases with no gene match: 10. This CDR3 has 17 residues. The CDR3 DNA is TGTGCCAGCAGCTTGCTGGGCAGGGGGCGCGGGAACACTGAAGCTTTCTTT. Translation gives CASSLLGRGRGNTEAFF. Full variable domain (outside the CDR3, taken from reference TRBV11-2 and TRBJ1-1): EAGVAQSPRYKIIEKRQSVAFWCNPISGHATLYWYQQILGQGPKLLIQFQNNGVVDDSQLPKDRFSAERLKGVDSTLKIQPAKLEDSAVYLCASSLLGRGRGNTEAFFGQGTRLTVV.

The CDR3: CASRPGGTYEQYF. The CDR3 DNA is TGCGCCAGCAGACCGGGGGGAACCTACGAGCAGTACTTC. The chain combines TRBV10-2 with TRBJ2-7, with 7 nucleotides matching TRBD2. V gave up 6 bases and J gave up 2 bases; unmatched junction bases: 4. Germline CDR1 and CDR2: WSHSY and SAAADI. This CDR3 contains 13 residues.

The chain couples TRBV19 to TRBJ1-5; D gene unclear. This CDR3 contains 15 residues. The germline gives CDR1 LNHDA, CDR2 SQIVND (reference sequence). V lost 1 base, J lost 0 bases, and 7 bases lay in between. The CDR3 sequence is CASSIVADSNQPQHF. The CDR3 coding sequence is TGTGCCAGTAGTATAGTAGCGGATAGCAATCAGCCCCAGCATTTT.

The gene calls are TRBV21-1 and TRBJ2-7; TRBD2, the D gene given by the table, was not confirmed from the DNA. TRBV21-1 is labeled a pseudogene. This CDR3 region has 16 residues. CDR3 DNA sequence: TGTGCCAGCAGCAAAGGCGGAGCAGAAAGCGCCTACGAGCAGTACGTC. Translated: CASSKGGAESAYEQYV.

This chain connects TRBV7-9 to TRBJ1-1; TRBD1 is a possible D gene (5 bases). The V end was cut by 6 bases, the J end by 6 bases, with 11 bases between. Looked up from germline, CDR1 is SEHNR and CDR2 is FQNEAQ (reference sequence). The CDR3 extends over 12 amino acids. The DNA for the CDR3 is TGTGCCAGCAGGGGGGGTAACGCTGAAGCTTTCTTT. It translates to CASRGGNAEAFF. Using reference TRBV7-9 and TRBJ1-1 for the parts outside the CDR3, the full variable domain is DTGVSQNPRHKITKRGQNVTFRCDPISEHNRLYWYRQTLGQGPEFLTYFQNEAQLEKSRLLSDRFSAERPKGSFSTLEIQRTEQGDSAMYLCASRGGNAEAFFGQGTRLTVV.

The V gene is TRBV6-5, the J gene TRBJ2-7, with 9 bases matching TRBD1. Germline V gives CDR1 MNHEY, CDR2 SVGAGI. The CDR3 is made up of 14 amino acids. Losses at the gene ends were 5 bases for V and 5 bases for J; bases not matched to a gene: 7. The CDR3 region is CASSVQGAVHEQYV. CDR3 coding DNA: TGTGCCAGCAGTGTACAGGGGGCTGTCCACGAGCAGTACGTC.

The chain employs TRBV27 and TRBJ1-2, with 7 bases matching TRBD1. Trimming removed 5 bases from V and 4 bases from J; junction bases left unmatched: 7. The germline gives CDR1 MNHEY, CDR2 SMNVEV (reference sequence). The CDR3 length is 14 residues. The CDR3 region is CASSGRTGPYGYTF. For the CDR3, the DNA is TGTGCCAGCAGTGGAAGGACAGGACCCTATGGCTACACCTTC.

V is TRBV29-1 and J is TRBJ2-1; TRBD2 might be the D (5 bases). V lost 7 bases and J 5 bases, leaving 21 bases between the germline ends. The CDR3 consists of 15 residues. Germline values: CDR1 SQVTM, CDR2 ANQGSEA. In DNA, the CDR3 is TGCAGCGCGAGAGGAGGCCCCTCTGGGCACAATGAGCAGTTCTTC. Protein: CSARGGPSGHNEQFF.

This CDR3 is CASKSPGELETQYF. The CDR3, as DNA: TGTGCCAGCAAAAGCCCAGGGGAGTTGGAGACCCAGTACTTC. The chain is built from TRBV28 and TRBJ2-5, with a possible D match to TRBD1 (6 bases). The length of the CDR3 is 14 residues. From germline, CDR1 is MDHEN and CDR2 SYDVKM. V was cut by 7 bases and J by 5 bases, with 17 bases left in between. Combining the CDR3 with reference TRBV28 and TRBJ2-5 gives the whole variable domain DVKVTQSSRYLVKRTGEKVFLECVQDMDHENMFWYRQDPGLGLRLIYFSYDVKMKEKGDIPEGYSVSREKKERFSLILESASTNQTSMYLCASKSPGELETQYFGPGTRLLVL.

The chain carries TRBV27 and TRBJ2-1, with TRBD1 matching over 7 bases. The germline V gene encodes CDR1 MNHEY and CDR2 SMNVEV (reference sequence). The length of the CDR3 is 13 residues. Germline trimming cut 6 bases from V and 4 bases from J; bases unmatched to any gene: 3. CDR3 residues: CASSETGYNEQFF. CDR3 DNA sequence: TGTGCCAGCAGCGAGACAGGGTACAATGAGCAGTTCTTC.

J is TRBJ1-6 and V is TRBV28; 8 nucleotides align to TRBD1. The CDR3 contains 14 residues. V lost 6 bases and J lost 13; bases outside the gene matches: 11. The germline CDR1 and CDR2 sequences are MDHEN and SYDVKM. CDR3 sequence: CASSNHMGQVPLHF. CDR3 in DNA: TGTGCCAGCAGCAATCATATGGGACAGGTCCCCCTCCACTTT.

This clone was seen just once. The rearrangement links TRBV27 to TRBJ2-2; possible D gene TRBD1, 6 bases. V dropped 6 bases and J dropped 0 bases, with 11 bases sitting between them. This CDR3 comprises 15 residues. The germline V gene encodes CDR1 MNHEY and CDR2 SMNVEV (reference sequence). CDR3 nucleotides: TGTGCCAGCAGATTAGACAGGTCGAACACCGGGGAGCTGTTTTTT. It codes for CASRLDRSNTGELFF.

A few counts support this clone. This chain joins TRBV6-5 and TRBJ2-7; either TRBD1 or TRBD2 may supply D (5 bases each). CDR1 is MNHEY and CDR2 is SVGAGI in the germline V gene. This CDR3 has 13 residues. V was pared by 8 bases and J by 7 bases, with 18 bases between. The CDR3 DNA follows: TGTGCCAGCGGGACGACTAAATCGGGGGAGCAGTACGTC. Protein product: CASGTTKSGEQYV.

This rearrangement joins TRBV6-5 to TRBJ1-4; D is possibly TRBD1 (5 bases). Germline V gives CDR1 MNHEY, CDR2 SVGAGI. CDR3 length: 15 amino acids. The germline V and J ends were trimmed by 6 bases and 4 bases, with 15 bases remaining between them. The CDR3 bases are TGTGCCAGCAGGAGGCGACAGCTACTTAATGAAAAACTGTTTTTT. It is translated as CASRRRQLLNEKLFF.

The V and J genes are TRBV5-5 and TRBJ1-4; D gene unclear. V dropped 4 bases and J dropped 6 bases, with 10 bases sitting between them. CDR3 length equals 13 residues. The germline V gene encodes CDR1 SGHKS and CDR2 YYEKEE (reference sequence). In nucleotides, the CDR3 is TGTGCCAGCAGCCCCAAGGAGGATGAAAAACTGTTTTTT. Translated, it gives CASSPKEDEKLFF.

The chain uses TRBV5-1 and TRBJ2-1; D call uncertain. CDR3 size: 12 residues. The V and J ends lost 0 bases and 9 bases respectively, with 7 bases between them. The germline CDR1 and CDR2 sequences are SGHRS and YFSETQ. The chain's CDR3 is CASSLARGEQFF. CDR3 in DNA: TGCGCCAGCAGCTTGGCTCGCGGTGAGCAGTTCTTC.

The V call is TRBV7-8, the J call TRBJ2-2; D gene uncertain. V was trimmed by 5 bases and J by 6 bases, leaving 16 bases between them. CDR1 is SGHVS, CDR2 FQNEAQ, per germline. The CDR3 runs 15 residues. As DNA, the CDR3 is TGTGCCAGCAGCCCTTCGGGTTTATCAGCCGGGGAGCTGTTTTTT. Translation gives CASSPSGLSAGELFF.

The CDR3, as DNA: TGTGCCAGCAGCTTGACCACCGGGACAGGTACCTACGAGCAGTACTTC. Translation gives CASSLTTGTGTYEQYF. The gene calls are TRBV11-2 and TRBJ2-7, with 8 bases matching TRBD1. The germline V gene has CDR1 SGHAT and CDR2 FQNNGV. With 3 bases clipped from V and 2 bases from J, the junction kept 9 bases outside the gene matches. The CDR3 is made up of 16 amino acids.

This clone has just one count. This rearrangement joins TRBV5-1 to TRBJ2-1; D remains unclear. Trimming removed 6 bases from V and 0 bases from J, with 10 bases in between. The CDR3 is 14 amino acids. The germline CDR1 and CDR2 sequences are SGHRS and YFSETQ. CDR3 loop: CASKEQSSYNEQFF. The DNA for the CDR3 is TGCGCCAGCAAGGAACAGAGCTCCTACAATGAGCAGTTCTTC.

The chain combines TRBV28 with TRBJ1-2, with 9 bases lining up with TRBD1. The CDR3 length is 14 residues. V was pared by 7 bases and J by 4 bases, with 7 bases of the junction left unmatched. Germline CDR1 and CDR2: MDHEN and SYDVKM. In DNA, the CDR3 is TGTGCCAGCATCCGGACAGGGGCGTCCTATGGCTACACCTTC. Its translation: CASIRTGASYGYTF.

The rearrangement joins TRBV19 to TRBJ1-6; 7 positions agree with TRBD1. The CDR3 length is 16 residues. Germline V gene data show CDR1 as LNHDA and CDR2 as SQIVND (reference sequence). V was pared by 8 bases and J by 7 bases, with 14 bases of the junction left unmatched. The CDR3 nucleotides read TGTGCCAGTGCCCAGGGCAGGGGGGTAAGGAATTCACCCCTCCACTTT. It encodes CASAQGRGVRNSPLHF.

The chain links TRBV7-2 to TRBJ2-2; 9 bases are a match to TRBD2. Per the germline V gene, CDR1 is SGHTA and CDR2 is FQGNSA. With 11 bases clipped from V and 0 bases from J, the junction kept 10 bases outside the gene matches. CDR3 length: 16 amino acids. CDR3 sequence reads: CAANLGLAPNTGELFF. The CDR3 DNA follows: TGTGCCGCTAATCTGGGACTAGCCCCGAACACCGGGGAGCTGTTTTTT.